These T cell receptor beta chains were read from a single sample in a study of vaccination effects on CD4 cells after COVID-19. Their recognized antigens are unknown. Data came from immunoSEQ multiplex PCR; TCRdb stores just in-frame clones and leaves some out. The table includes approximately 50,000 clones, roughly 73% detected once. Sequences were derived from CD4+ T cells from PBMCs cultured with HCoV-OC43 spike peptides, sampled before COVID-19 vaccination. These receptors came from a human donor who received a COVID-19 vaccine. CDR3s include the opening cysteine and the closing phenylalanine or tryptophan. Each record gives: V gene, clone size, J gene, D gene, CDR3 protein, CDR3 DNA. A D gene is named only where the DNA matches it firmly. Not all rows give a size; the values are once, few, many and, for expanded clones, a class.

V: TRBV19
size: few
J: TRBJ1-6
D: TRBD1
CDR3: CASSDRGASPLHF
DNA: TGTGCCAGTAGCGACAGGGGTGCTTCACCCCTCCACTTT

V: TRBV5-1
size: -
J: TRBJ2-2
D: -
CDR3: CASSYSTGGPNTGELFF
DNA: TGCGCCAGCAGCTACTCAACGGGGGGCCCGAACACCGGGGAGCTGTTTTTT

V: TRBV4-1
size: -
J: TRBJ2-5
D: -
CDR3: CASSQDRGVPPQYF
DNA: TGCGCCAGCAGCCAGGACAGAGGTGTGCCGCCCCAGTACTTC

V: TRBV5-1
size: -
J: TRBJ2-2
D: -
CDR3: CASSLIIDANTGELFF
DNA: TGCGCCAGCAGCTTGATAATAGACGCGAACACCGGGGAGCTGTTTTTT

V: TRBV4-3
size: -
J: TRBJ2-3
D: -
CDR3: CASSVGGVPDTQYF
DNA: TGCGCCAGCAGCGTAGGGGGGGTCCCAGATACGCAGTATTTT

V: TRBV7-9
size: -
J: TRBJ2-1
D: -
CDR3: CASSPGTLLDNEQFF
DNA: TGTGCCAGCAGCCCCGGGACGTTGTTGGACAATGAGCAGTTCTTC

V: TRBV4-2
size: -
J: TRBJ1-5
D: -
CDR3: CASSPGDDDQPQHF
DNA: TGTGCCAGCAGCCCAGGAGATGACGATCAGCCCCAGCATTTT

V: TRBV5-1
size: -
J: TRBJ1-1
D: -
CDR3: CASSVATGAPEAFF
DNA: TGCGCCAGCAGCGTCGCGACGGGGGCCCCTGAAGCTTTCTTT

V: TRBV19
size: -
J: TRBJ2-6
D: -
CDR3: CASSELAGTGANVLTF
DNA: TGTGCCAGTAGTGAGTTGGCGGGAACTGGGGCCAACGTCCTGACTTTC

V: TRBV6-4
size: -
J: TRBJ1-2
D: TRBD1
CDR3: CASSPDRVNYGYTF
DNA: TGTGCCAGCAGTCCCGACAGGGTTAACTATGGCTACACCTTC

V: TRBV29-1
size: -
J: TRBJ2-2
D: TRBD1
CDR3: CSVTRTGANTGELFF
DNA: TGCAGCGTTACCCGGACAGGGGCCAACACCGGGGAGCTGTTTTTT

V: TRBV5-1
size: -
J: TRBJ1-2
D: TRBD1
CDR3: CASSGTGGESYGYTF
DNA: TGCGCCAGCAGCGGAACAGGGGGCGAAAGCTATGGCTACACCTTC

V: TRBV6-5
size: -
J: TRBJ1-6
D: -
CDR3: CASSFEEPRDSPLHF
DNA: TGTGCCAGCAGCTTTGAGGAGCCTCGAGATTCACCCCTCCACTTT

V: TRBV5-1
size: -
J: TRBJ2-1
D: -
CDR3: CASSLKVASVNNEQFF
DNA: TGCGCCAGCAGCTTGAAGGTGGCTAGCGTAAACAATGAGCAGTTCTTC

V: TRBV7-9
size: few
J: TRBJ1-2
D: -
CDR3: CASSLVAGFDGYTF
DNA: TGTGCCAGCAGCTTAGTAGCAGGCTTCGATGGCTACACCTTC

V: TRBV29-1
size: once
J: TRBJ1-4
D: TRBD1
CDR3: CSAEGAPGEKLFF
DNA: TGCAGCGCGGAGGGGGCGCCGGGTGAAAAACTGTTTTTT

V: TRBV20-1
size: -
J: TRBJ1-5
D: -
CDR3: CSASFRGPAGGNQPQHF
DNA: TGCAGTGCTAGTTTCAGGGGTCCCGCAGGAGGCAATCAGCCCCAGCATTTT

V: TRBV7-2
size: -
J: TRBJ2-1
D: TRBD2
CDR3: CASSQSGGPYNEQFF
DNA: TGTGCCAGCAGCCAGAGCGGGGGCCCCTACAATGAGCAGTTCTTC

V: TRBV11-3
size: -
J: TRBJ2-3
D: TRBD1
CDR3: CASSPDRADTQYF
DNA: TGTGCCAGCAGCCCGGACAGGGCCGATACGCAGTATTTT

V: TRBV6-5
size: -
J: TRBJ1-1
D: TRBD1
CDR3: CASSPTGALEAFF
DNA: TGTGCCAGCAGTCCGACAGGGGCCCTTGAAGCTTTCTTT

V: TRBV5-1
size: -
J: TRBJ2-4
D: -
CDR3: CASSLQLGETKNIQYF
DNA: TGCGCCAGCAGCTTGCAGCTCGGGGAAACCAAAAACATTCAGTACTTC

V: TRBV19
size: -
J: TRBJ2-1
D: TRBD2
CDR3: CASSIRASGSSYNEQFF
DNA: TGTGCCAGTAGTATTAGGGCTAGCGGGAGCTCCTACAATGAGCAGTTCTTC

V: TRBV5-5
size: -
J: TRBJ1-6
D: -
CDR3: CASSPRYNDNSPLHF
DNA: TGTGCCAGCAGCCCGCGTTACAACGATAATTCACCCCTCCACTTT

V: TRBV19
size: -
J: TRBJ1-5
D: -
CDR3: CASSPAGPSNQPQHF
DNA: TGTGCCAGTAGTCCCGCAGGGCCTAGCAATCAGCCCCAGCATTTT

V: TRBV7-9
size: few
J: TRBJ1-2
D: -
CDR3: CASSLELYGYTF
DNA: TGTGCCAGCAGCTTAGAACTCTATGGCTACACCTTC

V: TRBV7-9
size: -
J: TRBJ1-2
D: TRBD1
CDR3: CASSLAGDRGGNYGYTF
DNA: TGTGCCAGCAGCTTAGCAGGAGACAGGGGGGGGAACTATGGCTACACCTTC

V: TRBV2
size: once
J: TRBJ2-5
D: -
CDR3: CASGGRKETQYF
DNA: TGTGCCAGCGGGGGACGGAAAGAGACCCAGTACTTC

V: TRBV3-1/TRBV3-2
size: -
J: TRBJ2-1
D: -
CDR3: CASSQDISSYNEQFF
DNA: TGTGCCAGCAGCCAAGATATTAGCTCCTACAATGAGCAGTTCTTC

V: TRBV5-1
size: -
J: TRBJ1-3
D: TRBD1
CDR3: CASSLGTGGNTIYF
DNA: TGCGCCAGCAGCTTGGGGACAGGCGGAAACACCATATATTTT

V: TRBV6-5
size: -
J: TRBJ1-6
D: -
CDR3: CASNLGGFGNSPLHF
DNA: TGTGCCAGCAACCTGGGGGGGTTTGGGAATTCACCCCTCCACTTT

V: TRBV9
size: -
J: TRBJ2-5
D: -
CDR3: CASSVGRVSEEETQYF
DNA: TGTGCCAGCAGCGTAGGTAGAGTCAGTGAGGAAGAGACCCAGTACTTC

V: TRBV30
size: -
J: TRBJ1-3
D: -
CDR3: CAWSVDLMGNTIYF
DNA: TGTGCCTGGAGTGTGGATCTCATGGGAAACACCATATATTTT

V: TRBV6-6
size: -
J: TRBJ1-4
D: -
CDR3: CASPTGVDEKLFF
DNA: TGTGCCAGCCCGACAGGCGTTGATGAAAAACTGTTTTTT

V: TRBV19
size: -
J: TRBJ1-2
D: -
CDR3: CASLDLQGKDDYGYTF
DNA: TGTGCCAGTCTGGATCTACAGGGTAAGGATGACTATGGCTACACCTTC

V: TRBV7-2
size: -
J: TRBJ1-1
D: TRBD1
CDR3: CASSFQGVTPNTEAFF
DNA: TGTGCCAGCAGCTTCCAGGGGGTGACCCCGAACACTGAAGCTTTCTTT

V: TRBV25-1
size: -
J: TRBJ2-1
D: TRBD1
CDR3: CASSEPMTGDHEQFF
DNA: TGTGCCAGCAGTGAACCCATGACAGGGGACCATGAGCAGTTCTTC

V: TRBV6-4
size: few
J: TRBJ1-2
D: TRBD1
CDR3: CASSLAPGQGNGYTF
DNA: TGTGCCAGCAGTCTTGCACCGGGACAGGGGAATGGCTACACCTTC

V: TRBV5-6
size: -
J: TRBJ1-5
D: -
CDR3: CASSHRGVQPQHF
DNA: TGTGCCAGCAGCCATCGGGGGGTTCAGCCCCAGCATTTT

V: TRBV11-3
size: -
J: TRBJ1-1
D: -
CDR3: CASSLDWKPGEGAFF
DNA: TGTGCCAGCAGCTTAGATTGGAAGCCGGGGGAAGGGGCTTTCTTT

V: TRBV5-4
size: -
J: TRBJ2-2
D: -
CDR3: CASSSRLGSTSFGELFF
DNA: TGTGCCAGCAGCTCACGACTAGGGTCAACTTCTTTCGGGGAGCTGTTTTTT

V: TRBV5-3
size: -
J: TRBJ1-5
D: -
CDR3: CARTSQRGRNQPQHF
DNA: TGTGCCAGAACCTCCCAGAGGGGGAGGAATCAGCCCCAGCATTTT

V: TRBV2
size: -
J: TRBJ2-4
D: -
CDR3: CAKKRGTDIQYF
DNA: TGTGCCAAAAAACGGGGGACGGACATTCAGTACTTC

V: TRBV5-1
size: -
J: TRBJ2-3
D: -
CDR3: CASSLTVEDTQYF
DNA: TGCGCCAGCAGCTTGACAGTCGAAGATACGCAGTATTTT

V: TRBV12-5
size: -
J: TRBJ1-4
D: TRBD1
CDR3: CASGSPRTGSTEKLFF
DNA: TGTGCTAGTGGTTCGCCTAGGACAGGGAGCACTGAAAAACTGTTTTTT

V: TRBV5-1
size: -
J: TRBJ1-1
D: -
CDR3: CASSLGGNTEAFF
DNA: TGCGCCAGCAGCTTGGGGGGAAACACTGAAGCTTTCTTT

V: TRBV7-2
size: -
J: TRBJ2-5
D: TRBD2
CDR3: CASSLPAGGKTQYF
DNA: TGTGCCAGCAGCTTACCAGCGGGGGGAAAGACCCAGTACTTC

V: TRBV5-1
size: few
J: TRBJ2-2
D: -
CDR3: CASSLPGSTGELFF
DNA: TGCGCCAGCAGCTTGCCGGGGTCCACCGGGGAGCTGTTTTTT

V: TRBV7-3
size: once
J: TRBJ1-6
D: TRBD1
CDR3: CASSSDGTGGSPLHF
DNA: TGTGCCAGCAGCTCCGACGGGACAGGGGGCTCACCCCTCCACTTT

V: TRBV6-4
size: -
J: TRBJ2-1
D: TRBD2
CDR3: CASSEESGVSNEQFF
DNA: TGTGCCAGCAGTGAGGAAAGCGGGGTTAGTAATGAGCAGTTCTTC

V: TRBV6-7
size: -
J: TRBJ2-2
D: -
CDR3: CASSYSIFPGSRELFF
DNA: TGTGCCAGCAGTTACTCGATCTTCCCGGGGAGCCGGGAGCTGTTTTTT

V: TRBV27
size: -
J: TRBJ1-5
D: TRBD1
CDR3: CASSSRDRGNSNQPQHF
DNA: TGTGCCAGCAGTAGCCGGGACAGGGGAAATAGCAATCAGCCCCAGCATTTT

V: TRBV24-1
size: -
J: TRBJ2-5
D: -
CDR3: CATSDQSEVQETQYF
DNA: TGTGCCACCAGTGATCAGAGTGAGGTACAAGAGACCCAGTACTTC

V: TRBV3-1/TRBV3-2
size: -
J: TRBJ2-3
D: -
CDR3: CASSLQTAPTDTQYF
DNA: TGTGCCAGCAGCCTTCAGACGGCGCCCACAGATACGCAGTATTTT

V: TRBV24-1
size: -
J: TRBJ2-3
D: TRBD2
CDR3: CATSDPRLAGGYTQYF
DNA: TGTGCCACCAGTGATCCAAGACTAGCGGGGGGCTATACGCAGTATTTT

V: TRBV10-1
size: few
J: TRBJ2-1
D: -
CDR3: CASSERGDEQFF
DNA: TGCGCCAGCAGTGAAAGGGGCGATGAGCAGTTCTTC

V: TRBV19
size: -
J: TRBJ2-5
D: -
CDR3: CASASTGRPQETQYF
DNA: TGTGCCAGTGCTTCGACGGGCCGGCCCCAAGAGACCCAGTACTTC

V: TRBV5-1
size: -
J: TRBJ1-2
D: -
CDR3: CASSLVGQDYSNYGYTF
DNA: TGCGCCAGCAGCTTGGTCGGGCAGGACTATTCTAACTATGGCTACACCTTC

V: TRBV5-5
size: -
J: TRBJ1-1
D: -
CDR3: CASSYNPQGYTEAFF
DNA: TGTGCCAGCAGCTACAATCCACAGGGATACACTGAAGCTTTCTTT